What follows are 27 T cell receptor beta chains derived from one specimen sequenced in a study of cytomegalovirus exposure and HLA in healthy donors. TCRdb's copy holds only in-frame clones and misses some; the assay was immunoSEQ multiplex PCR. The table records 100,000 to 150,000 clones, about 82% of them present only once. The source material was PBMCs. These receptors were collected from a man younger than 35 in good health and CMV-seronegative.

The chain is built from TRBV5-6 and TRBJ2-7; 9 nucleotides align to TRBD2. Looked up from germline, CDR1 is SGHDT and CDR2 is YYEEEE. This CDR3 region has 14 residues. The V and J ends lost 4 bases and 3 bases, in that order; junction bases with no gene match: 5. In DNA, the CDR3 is TGTGCCAGCAGCGCAGGGACTAGCTTCTACGAGCAGTACTTC. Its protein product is CASSAGTSFYEQYF.

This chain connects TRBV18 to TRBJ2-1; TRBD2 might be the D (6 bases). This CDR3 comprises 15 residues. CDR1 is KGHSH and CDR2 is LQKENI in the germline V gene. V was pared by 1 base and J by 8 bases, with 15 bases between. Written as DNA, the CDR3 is TGTGCCAGCTCACCACGGTCCGGGAGTGGGGATGAGCAGTTCTTC. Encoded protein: CASSPRSGSGDEQFF.

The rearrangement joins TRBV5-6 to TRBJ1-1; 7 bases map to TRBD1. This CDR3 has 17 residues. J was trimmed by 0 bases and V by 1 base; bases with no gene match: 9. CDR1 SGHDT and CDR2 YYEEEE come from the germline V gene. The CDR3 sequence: CASSLWRGPTVNTEAFF. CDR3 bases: TGTGCCAGCAGCTTGTGGAGGGGGCCGACTGTGAACACTGAAGCTTTCTTT. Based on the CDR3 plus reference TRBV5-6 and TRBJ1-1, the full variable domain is DAGVTQSPTHLIKTRGQQVTLRCSPKSGHDTVSWYQQALGQGPQFIFQYYEEEERQRGNFPDRFSGHQFPNYSSELNVNALLLGDSALYLCASSLWRGPTVNTEAFFGQGTRLTVV.

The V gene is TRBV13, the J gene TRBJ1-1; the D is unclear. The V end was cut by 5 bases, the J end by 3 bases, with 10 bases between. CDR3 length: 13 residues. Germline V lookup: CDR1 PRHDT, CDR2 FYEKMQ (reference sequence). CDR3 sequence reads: CASSDQQYTEAFF. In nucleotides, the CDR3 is TGTGCCAGCAGCGATCAACAGTACACTGAAGCTTTCTTT.

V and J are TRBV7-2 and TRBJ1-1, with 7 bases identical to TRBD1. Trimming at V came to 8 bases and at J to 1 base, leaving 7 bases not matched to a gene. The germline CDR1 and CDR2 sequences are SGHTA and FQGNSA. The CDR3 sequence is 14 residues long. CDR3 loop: CASGRDSSNTEAFF. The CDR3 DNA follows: TGTGCCAGCGGCCGGGACAGCTCGAACACTGAAGCTTTCTTT.

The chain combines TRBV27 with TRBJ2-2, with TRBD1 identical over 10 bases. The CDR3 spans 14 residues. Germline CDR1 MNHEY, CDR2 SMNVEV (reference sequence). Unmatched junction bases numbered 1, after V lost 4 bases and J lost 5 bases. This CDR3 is CASSSGQGTGELFF. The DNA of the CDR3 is TGTGCCAGCAGTTCGGGACAGGGGACCGGGGAGCTGTTTTTT.

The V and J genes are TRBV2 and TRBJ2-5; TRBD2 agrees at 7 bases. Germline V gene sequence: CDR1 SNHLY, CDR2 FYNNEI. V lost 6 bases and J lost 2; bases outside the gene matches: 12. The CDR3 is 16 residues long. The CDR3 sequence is CASSREGIRIQETQYF. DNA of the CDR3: TGTGCCAGCAGCAGGGAGGGAATAAGGATTCAAGAGACCCAGTACTTC.

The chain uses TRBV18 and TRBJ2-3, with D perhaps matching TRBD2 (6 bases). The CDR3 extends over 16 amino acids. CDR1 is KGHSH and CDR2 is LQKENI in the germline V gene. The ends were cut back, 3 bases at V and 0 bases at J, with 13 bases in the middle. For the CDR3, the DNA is TGTGCCAGCTCACCGTTGGGGCGGGGCAGCACAGATACGCAGTATTTT. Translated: CASSPLGRGSTDTQYF.

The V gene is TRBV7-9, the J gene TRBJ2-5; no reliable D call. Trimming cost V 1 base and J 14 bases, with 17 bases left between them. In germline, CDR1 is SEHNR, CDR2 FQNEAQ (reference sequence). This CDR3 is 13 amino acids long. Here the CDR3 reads CASSLEVSPAAYF. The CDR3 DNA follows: TGTGCCAGCAGCTTAGAGGTTAGCCCCGCCGCTTACTTC.

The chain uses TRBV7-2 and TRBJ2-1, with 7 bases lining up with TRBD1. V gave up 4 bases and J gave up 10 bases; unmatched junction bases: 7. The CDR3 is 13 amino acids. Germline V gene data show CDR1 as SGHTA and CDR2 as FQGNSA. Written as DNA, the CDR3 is TGTGCCAGCAGCTCCGTACAGGGGCGCGAGCAGTTCTTC. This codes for CASSSVQGREQFF.

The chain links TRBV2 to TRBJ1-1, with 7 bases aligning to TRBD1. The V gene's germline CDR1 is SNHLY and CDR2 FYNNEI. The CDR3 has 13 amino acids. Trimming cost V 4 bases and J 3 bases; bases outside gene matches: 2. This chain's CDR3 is CASSVDRDTEAFF. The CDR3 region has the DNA TGTGCCAGCAGTGTAGACAGGGACACTGAAGCTTTCTTT.

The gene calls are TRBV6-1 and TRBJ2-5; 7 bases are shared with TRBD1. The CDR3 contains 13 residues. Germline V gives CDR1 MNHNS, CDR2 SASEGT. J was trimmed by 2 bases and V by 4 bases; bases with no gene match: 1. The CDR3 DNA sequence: TGTGCCAGCAGTGGGGACAGACAAGAGACCCAGTACTTC. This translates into CASSGDRQETQYF.

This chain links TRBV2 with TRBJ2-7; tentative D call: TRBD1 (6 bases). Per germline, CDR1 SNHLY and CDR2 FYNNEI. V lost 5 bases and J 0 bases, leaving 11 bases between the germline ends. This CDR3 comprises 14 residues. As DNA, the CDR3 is TGTGCCAGCAGTCCACGGACAGACTCCTACGAGCAGTACTTC. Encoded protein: CASSPRTDSYEQYF.

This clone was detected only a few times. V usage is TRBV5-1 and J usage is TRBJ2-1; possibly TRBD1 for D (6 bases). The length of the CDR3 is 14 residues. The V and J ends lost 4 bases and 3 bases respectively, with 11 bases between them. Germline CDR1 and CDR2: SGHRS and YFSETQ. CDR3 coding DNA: TGCGCCAGCAGCACGGAGGACAGCTACAATGAGCAGTTCTTC. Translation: CASSTEDSYNEQFF.

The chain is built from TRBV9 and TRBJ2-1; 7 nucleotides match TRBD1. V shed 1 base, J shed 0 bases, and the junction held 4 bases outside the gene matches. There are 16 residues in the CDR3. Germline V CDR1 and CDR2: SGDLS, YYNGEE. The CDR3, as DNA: TGTGCCAGCAGCGTAACGACAGGGAGCTCCTACAATGAGCAGTTCTTC. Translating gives CASSVTTGSSYNEQFF.

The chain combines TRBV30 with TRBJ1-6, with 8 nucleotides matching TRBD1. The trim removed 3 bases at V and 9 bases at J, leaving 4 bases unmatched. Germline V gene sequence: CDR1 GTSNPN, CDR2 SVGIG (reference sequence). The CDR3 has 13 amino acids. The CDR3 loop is CAWRGTGSSPLHF. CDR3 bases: TGTGCCTGGAGAGGGACAGGTTCTTCACCCCTCCACTTT.

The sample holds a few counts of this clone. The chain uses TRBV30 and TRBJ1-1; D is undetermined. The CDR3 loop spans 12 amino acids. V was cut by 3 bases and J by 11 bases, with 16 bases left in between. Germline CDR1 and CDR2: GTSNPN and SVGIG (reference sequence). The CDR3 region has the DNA TGTGCCTGGAGACACCTCCCCGAGGCGGCTTTCTTT. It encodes CAWRHLPEAAFF.

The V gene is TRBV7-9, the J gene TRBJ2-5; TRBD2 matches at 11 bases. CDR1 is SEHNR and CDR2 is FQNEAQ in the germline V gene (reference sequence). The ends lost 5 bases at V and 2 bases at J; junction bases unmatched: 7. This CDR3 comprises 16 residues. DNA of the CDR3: TGTGCCAGCAGCGGACCGGGACTAGCGGAACAAGAGACCCAGTACTTC. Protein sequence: CASSGPGLAEQETQYF.

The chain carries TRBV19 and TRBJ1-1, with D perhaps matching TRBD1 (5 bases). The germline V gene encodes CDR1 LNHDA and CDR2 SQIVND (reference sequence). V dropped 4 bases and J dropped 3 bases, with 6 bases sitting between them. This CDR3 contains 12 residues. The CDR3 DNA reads TGTGCCAGTAGTACGGGGGACACTGAAGCTTTCTTT. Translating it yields CASSTGDTEAFF.

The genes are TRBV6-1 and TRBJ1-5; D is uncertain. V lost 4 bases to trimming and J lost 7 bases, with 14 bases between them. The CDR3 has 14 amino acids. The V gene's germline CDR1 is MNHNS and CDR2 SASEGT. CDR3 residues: CASSAPATSQPQHF. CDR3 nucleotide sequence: TGTGCCAGCAGTGCCCCCGCGACATCACAGCCCCAGCATTTT.

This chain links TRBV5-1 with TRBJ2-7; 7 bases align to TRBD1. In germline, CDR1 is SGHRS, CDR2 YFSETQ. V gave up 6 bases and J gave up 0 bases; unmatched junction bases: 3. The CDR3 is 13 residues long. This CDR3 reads CASNSGGSYEQYF. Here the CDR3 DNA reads TGCGCCAGCAATTCAGGGGGCTCCTACGAGCAGTACTTC.

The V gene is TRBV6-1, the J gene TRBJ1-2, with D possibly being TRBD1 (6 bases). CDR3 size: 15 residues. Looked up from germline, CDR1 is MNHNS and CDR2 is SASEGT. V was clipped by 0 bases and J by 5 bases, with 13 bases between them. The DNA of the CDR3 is TGTGCCAGCAGTGAAGCTCCAGGGGCGACTTATGGCTACACCTTC. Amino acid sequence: CASSEAPGATYGYTF.

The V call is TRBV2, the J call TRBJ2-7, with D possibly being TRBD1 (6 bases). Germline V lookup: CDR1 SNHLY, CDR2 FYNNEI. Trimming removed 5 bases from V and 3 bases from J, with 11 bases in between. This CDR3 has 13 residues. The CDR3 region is CASSSKQGYEQYF. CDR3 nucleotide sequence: TGTGCCAGCAGTTCCAAACAGGGCTACGAGCAGTACTTC.

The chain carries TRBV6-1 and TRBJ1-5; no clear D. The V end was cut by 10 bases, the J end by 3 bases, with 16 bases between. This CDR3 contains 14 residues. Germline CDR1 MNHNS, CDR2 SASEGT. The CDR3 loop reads CATLGDEVNQPQHF. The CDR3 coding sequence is TGTGCCACCCTCGGAGACGAGGTCAATCAGCCCCAGCATTTT.

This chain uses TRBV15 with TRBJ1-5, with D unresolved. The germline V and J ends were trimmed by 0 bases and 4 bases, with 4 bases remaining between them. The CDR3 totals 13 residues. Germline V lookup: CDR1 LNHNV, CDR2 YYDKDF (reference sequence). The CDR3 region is CATSRDLNQPQHF. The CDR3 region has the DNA TGTGCCACCAGCAGAGATCTAAATCAGCCCCAGCATTTT.

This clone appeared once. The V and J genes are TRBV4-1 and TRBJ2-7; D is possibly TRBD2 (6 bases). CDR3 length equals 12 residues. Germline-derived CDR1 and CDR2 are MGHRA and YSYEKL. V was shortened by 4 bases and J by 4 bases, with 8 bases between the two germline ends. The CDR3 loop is CASSRGEYEQYF. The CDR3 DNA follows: TGCGCCAGCAGCCGGGGGGAGTACGAGCAGTACTTC.

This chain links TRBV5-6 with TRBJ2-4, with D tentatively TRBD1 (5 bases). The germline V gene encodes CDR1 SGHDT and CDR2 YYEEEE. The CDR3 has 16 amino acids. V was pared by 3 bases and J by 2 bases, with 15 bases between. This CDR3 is CASSYLGKGTKNIQYF. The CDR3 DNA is TGTGCCAGCAGCTATTTGGGGAAGGGGACCAAAAACATTCAGTACTTC.